This T cell receptor beta chain was recovered during a study of beta chain features in type 1 diabetes. Study overall: The examined sorted cells totaled approximately 110 million across samples.

Every single donor gave one heparinised blood draw, and these averaged roughly 120 mL. CD45RO/CCR7/CD25/CD127/CD95/CD27 staining was used to isolate CD4+ naive, central memory, regulatory and stem cell-like memory cells by sorting. Reverse transcription of all isolated RNA meant that expressed TCRB transcripts were sequenced. Profiling relied on immunoSEQ multiplex PCR, and the TCRdb table lists in-frame clones only, not all of them. The data show around 170,000 clones, roughly 9% seen once. V was clipped by 2 bases and J by 11 bases, with 10 bases between them. Germline V gene data show CDR1 as SGHTA and CDR2 as FQGTGA. This CDR3 is built from 11 residues. Study observations and caveats: A potential influence of HLA type upon TCRB rearrangement remained unresolved herein.

Concerning this clone itself: Its antigen is as yet unknown.

The source of this sequence is a woman aged 18 to 35 in good health. The V and J genes are TRBV7-3 and TRBJ2-7, with D perhaps TRBD2 (5 bases). The sequencing input was central memory CD4+ T cells from blood. The CDR3 here is CASSLGGPEYF. The CDR3 DNA reads TGTGCCAGCAGCTTAGGAGGTCCCGAGTACTTC. Using reference TRBV7-3 and TRBJ2-7 for the parts outside the CDR3, the full variable domain is GAGVSQTPSNKVTEKGKYVELRCDPISGHTALYWYRQSLGQGPEFLIYFQGTGAADDSGLPNDRFFAVRPEGSVSTLKIQRTERGDSAVYLCASSLGGPEYFGPGTRLTVT.